This T cell receptor beta chain was captured in a study of identical twins. The V gene's germline CDR1 is DFQATT and CDR2 SNEGSKA (reference sequence). There are 19 residues in the CDR3. V dropped 6 bases and J dropped 2; count of bases not matched to a gene: 19. TCRdb passed the 5' RACE reads through MiXCR, listing each CDR3 protein once. The table lists approximately 690,000 distinct CDR3 sequences, 6% to 6.5% of them singletons. Points from the study as a whole: Alpha sequences that were out-of-frame and twin-shared showed an excess of low generation probability. Out-of-frame TCR alpha sharing in monozygotic twins exceeded recombination model predictions.

All donors were healthy Caucasians. This clonotype has ten or more counts. Its antigen is unidentified. The receptor was isolated from a man aged 18 to 30 in good health. Sequencing was done on a sample of naive T cells sorted from blood. The chain links TRBV20-1 to TRBJ1-6, with 7 positions matching TRBD1. The CDR3 coding sequence is TGCAGTGCCCGTCGATCTGACGACAGGGAGGTCCCCTATAATTCACCCCTCCACTTT. Encoded protein: CSARRSDDREVPYNSPLHF.